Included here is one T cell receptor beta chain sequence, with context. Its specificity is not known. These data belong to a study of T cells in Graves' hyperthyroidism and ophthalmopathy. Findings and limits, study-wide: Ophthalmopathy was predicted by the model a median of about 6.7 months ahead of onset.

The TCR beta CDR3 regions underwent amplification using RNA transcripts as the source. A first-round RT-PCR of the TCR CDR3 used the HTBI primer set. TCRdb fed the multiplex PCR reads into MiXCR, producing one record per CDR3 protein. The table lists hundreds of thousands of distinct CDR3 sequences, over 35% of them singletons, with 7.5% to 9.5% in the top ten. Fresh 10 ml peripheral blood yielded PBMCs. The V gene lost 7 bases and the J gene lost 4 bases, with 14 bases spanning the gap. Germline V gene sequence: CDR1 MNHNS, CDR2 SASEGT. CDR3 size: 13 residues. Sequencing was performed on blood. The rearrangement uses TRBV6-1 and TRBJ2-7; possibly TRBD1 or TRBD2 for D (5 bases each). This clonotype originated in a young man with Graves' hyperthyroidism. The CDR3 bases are TGTGCCAGCATTCGGGGCAGGGAATACGAGCAGTACTTC. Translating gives CASIRGREYEQYF.